These T cell receptor beta chains were read from a single sample in a study of response to subunit inactivated influenza vaccine. TCRdb fed the RT-PCR reads into MiXCR, producing one record per CDR3 protein. The table has around 570,000 distinct CDR3 sequences, around 10% seen once. The data were also submitted as part of a second study, on T cells expressing NK-cell markers.

Sequencing used PBMCs from blood, obtained on the day of vaccination. These receptor sequences come from a man aged 50 or older who received an inactivated influenza vaccine. Both conserved end residues are part of each CDR3. A D gene is named only where the DNA matches it firmly. Size is omitted from some rows. Given values are once, few, many or a class for expanded clones.

J: TRBJ2-7
D: TRBD1
size: .
V: TRBV28
CDR3: CATYPGTGFYEQYF
DNA: TGTGCCACTTATCCCGGGACAGGGTTTTACGAGCAGTACTTC

J: TRBJ2-7
D: .
size: .
V: TRBV28
CDR3: CASSLLGSRGDEQYF
DNA: TGTGCCAGCAGTTTGTTAGGGAGCAGGGGGGACGAGCAGTACTTC

J: TRBJ2-5
D: .
size: .
V: TRBV7-9
CDR3: CASSFSSSGTQYF
DNA: TGTGCCAGCAGCTTTTCCAGCTCAGGGACCCAGTACTTC

J: TRBJ2-1
D: .
size: .
V: TRBV7-2
CDR3: CASSSQVGGEQFF
DNA: TGTGCCAGCAGCTCACAGGTGGGAGGTGAGCAGTTCTTC

J: TRBJ2-7
D: .
size: .
V: TRBV15
CDR3: CATSRVNYEQYF
DNA: TGTGCCACCAGCAGGGTCAACTACGAGCAGTACTTC

J: TRBJ1-2
D: .
size: few
V: TRBV5-1
CDR3: CASSLEVSGAGYTF
DNA: TGCGCCAGCAGCTTGGAGGTTTCTGGGGCTGGCTACACCTTC

J: TRBJ2-3
D: .
size: .
V: TRBV12-3/TRBV12-4
CDR3: CASGATGRDTQYF
DNA: TGTGCCAGCGGGGCCACGGGGAGAGATACGCAGTATTTT

J: TRBJ2-1
D: TRBD2
size: .
V: TRBV6-4
CDR3: CASSDSPLLAGGPYNEQFF
DNA: TGTGCCAGCAGTGACTCACCTCTCCTAGCGGGAGGACCTTACAATGAGCAGTTCTTC

J: TRBJ1-6
D: .
size: few
V: TRBV11-2
CDR3: CASSFPGVTPLHF
DNA: TGTGCCAGCAGCTTTCCGGGGGTGACACCCCTCCACTTT

J: TRBJ2-3
D: .
size: .
V: TRBV6-1
CDR3: CASSPIGMGTDTQYF
DNA: TGTGCCAGCAGCCCCATCGGGATGGGCACAGATACGCAGTATTTT

J: TRBJ1-1
D: .
size: .
V: TRBV19
CDR3: CASNDEGRTEAFF
DNA: TGTGCCAGTAACGACGAAGGTAGGACTGAAGCTTTCTTT

J: TRBJ2-7
D: .
size: few
V: TRBV7-2
CDR3: CASSLVGGLRYEQYF
DNA: TGTGCCAGCAGCTTAGTAGGGGGGCTACGGTACGAGCAGTACTTC

J: TRBJ2-7
D: .
size: once
V: TRBV13
CDR3: CASRIRTAREQYF
DNA: TGTGCCAGCAGGATCAGGACGGCGCGCGAGCAGTACTTC

J: TRBJ2-5
D: TRBD2
size: many
V: TRBV24-1
CDR3: CATSDRTSGPETQYF
DNA: TGTGCCACCAGTGATCGGACTAGCGGGCCAGAGACCCAGTACTTC

J: TRBJ1-1
D: TRBD1
size: .
V: TRBV19
CDR3: CAVIGQVNTEAFF
DNA: TGTGCCGTCATTGGACAGGTGAACACTGAAGCTTTCTTT

J: TRBJ2-1
D: TRBD2
size: many
V: TRBV28
CDR3: CATGTTYNEQFF
DNA: TGTGCCACCGGGACTACTTACAATGAGCAGTTCTTC

J: TRBJ1-1
D: .
size: few
V: TRBV2
CDR3: CASALGEAFF
DNA: TGTGCCAGCGCCCTAGGGGAAGCTTTCTTT

J: TRBJ1-6
D: TRBD1
size: few
V: TRBV12-3/TRBV12-4
CDR3: CASTPDRTGSPLHF
DNA: TGTGCCAGCACCCCGGACAGGACCGGATCACCCCTCCACTTT

J: TRBJ1-3
D: .
size: .
V: TRBV28
CDR3: CASSRVNTIYF
DNA: TGTGCCAGCAGTCGCGTAAACACCATATATTTT

J: TRBJ2-1
D: .
size: few
V: TRBV11-2
CDR3: CASSLPLRKNEQFF
DNA: TGTGCCAGCAGCCTACCCCTAAGGAAAAATGAGCAGTTCTTC

J: TRBJ2-5
D: TRBD2
size: many
V: TRBV9
CDR3: CASSGSKGLAGVRETQYF
DNA: TGTGCCAGCAGCGGCTCTAAAGGGCTAGCGGGAGTTCGGGAGACCCAGTACTTC

J: TRBJ2-1
D: .
size: few
V: TRBV19
CDR3: CASSIGHLSSYNEQFF
DNA: TGTGCCAGTAGTATAGGACATCTTTCCTCCTACAATGAGCAGTTCTTC

J: TRBJ2-7
D: .
size: few
V: TRBV20-1
CDR3: CSARLPGYRSEQYF
DNA: TGCAGTGCTAGGCTTCCGGGCTACAGATCCGAGCAGTACTTC

J: TRBJ1-6
D: .
size: .
V: TRBV20-1
CDR3: CSANDRYNSPLHF
DNA: TGCAGTGCCAATGACCGTTATAATTCACCCCTCCACTTT

J: TRBJ2-7
D: .
size: .
V: TRBV20-1
CDR3: CSAKRDNTYEQYF
DNA: TGCAGTGCAAAGAGGGACAACACCTACGAGCAGTACTTC

J: TRBJ1-2
D: TRBD1
size: .
V: TRBV12-3/TRBV12-4
CDR3: CASSLGDRGLYGYTF
DNA: TGTGCCAGCAGTTTGGGGGACAGGGGGCTGTATGGCTACACCTTC

J: TRBJ2-2
D: .
size: few
V: TRBV7-8
CDR3: CASSFKRGTGELFF
DNA: TGTGCCAGCAGCTTCAAGAGGGGCACCGGGGAGCTGTTTTTT

J: TRBJ2-5
D: TRBD1
size: few
V: TRBV7-2
CDR3: CASSFDRAVETQYF
DNA: TGTGCCAGCAGCTTTGACAGGGCGGTGGAGACCCAGTACTTC

J: TRBJ2-7
D: TRBD2
size: .
V: TRBV10-3
CDR3: CAIRGVTSGLYEQYF
DNA: TGTGCCATCAGAGGGGTGACTAGCGGGCTCTACGAGCAGTACTTC

J: TRBJ1-4
D: TRBD1
size: .
V: TRBV5-8
CDR3: CASSDPPGTGGEKLFF
DNA: TGTGCCAGCAGCGACCCACCGGGGACAGGGGGAGAAAAACTGTTTTTT

J: TRBJ2-5
D: .
size: few
V: TRBV5-1
CDR3: CASSIQGGQETQYF
DNA: TGCGCCAGCAGCATCCAGGGGGGGCAAGAGACCCAGTACTTC

J: TRBJ1-1
D: .
size: few
V: TRBV10-3
CDR3: CAISEVWDGHTEAFF
DNA: TGTGCCATCAGTGAAGTTTGGGACGGTCACACTGAAGCTTTCTTT

J: TRBJ2-3
D: .
size: .
V: TRBV5-1
CDR3: CASSVGGPDTQYF
DNA: TGCGCCAGCAGTGTCGGGGGGCCCGATACGCAGTATTTT

J: TRBJ2-3
D: TRBD1
size: few
V: TRBV20-1
CDR3: CSAPDQTGGRTDTQYF
DNA: TGCAGTGCTCCGGACCAGACAGGGGGCAGGACAGATACGCAGTATTTT

J: TRBJ1-5
D: TRBD1
size: few
V: TRBV9
CDR3: CASSPGTGQNNQPQHF
DNA: TGTGCCAGCAGCCCCGGGACAGGTCAAAACAATCAGCCCCAGCATTTT

J: TRBJ2-7
D: TRBD2
size: few
V: TRBV6-2/TRBV6-3
CDR3: CASRAGGLEQYF
DNA: TGTGCCAGCAGAGCGGGGGGTCTCGAGCAGTACTTC

J: TRBJ2-7
D: .
size: many
V: TRBV20-1
CDR3: CSARDTRGSYEQYF
DNA: TGCAGTGCTAGAGACACCAGGGGAAGTTACGAGCAGTACTTC

J: TRBJ2-7
D: .
size: few
V: TRBV12-3/TRBV12-4
CDR3: CASSLFYGAEQYF
DNA: TGTGCCAGCAGTTTATTTTATGGGGCCGAGCAGTACTTC

J: TRBJ2-6
D: .
size: few
V: TRBV30
CDR3: CAWSKPGRSGANVLTF
DNA: TGTGCCTGGAGTAAGCCTGGCAGGTCTGGGGCCAACGTCCTGACTTTC

J: TRBJ2-7
D: TRBD1
size: .
V: TRBV20-1
CDR3: CSARVGTGGYEQYF
DNA: TGCAGTGCTAGAGTCGGGACAGGGGGTTACGAGCAGTACTTC